These 6 T cell receptor beta chains were all obtained from the same sample, sequenced in a study of blood T cells in healthy people across ages. Next came a second PCR, run for about 7 to 12 cycles, which used a sample-barcoded 5' primer along with a J-beta primer mix. MiXCR was run by TCRdb on the 5' RACE reads, yielding one entry per CDR3 protein. The top ten clones hold roughly a third of a sample with about 680,000 distinct CDR3 sequences, around 45% of them seen once. The source material was blood. The receptors stem from a woman aged 60-75 years in good health.

This clonotype was observed a handful of times. The chain links TRBV7-2 to TRBJ2-5; 9 positions match TRBD1. The tail of the sequence fits TRBJ2-7 better, so the J call may be wrong. Germline CDR1 and CDR2: SGHTA and FQGNSA. The CDR3 has 14 residues. CDR3 DNA sequence: TGTGCCAGCCGCTACAGGACAGGGGCCTACGAGCAGTACTTC. Its protein product is CASRYRTGAYEQYF.

The rearrangement joins TRBV5-1 to TRBJ1-2; 9 bases line up with TRBD1. V gave up 4 bases and J gave up 5 bases; unmatched junction bases: 6. Germline values: CDR1 SGHRS, CDR2 YFSETQ. The CDR3 spans 14 residues. CDR3 loop: CASSENDRGYGYTF. CDR3 sequence (DNA): TGCGCCAGCAGCGAGAATGACAGGGGGTATGGCTACACCTTC. The variable domain in full, with the rest retrieved from reference TRBV5-1 and TRBJ1-2, is KAGVTQTPRYLIKTRGQQVTLSCSPISGHRSVSWYQQTPGQGLQFLFEYFSETQRNKGNFPGRFSGRQFSNSRSEMNVSTLELGDSALYLCASSENDRGYGYTFGSGTRLTVV.

The rearrangement links TRBV2 to TRBJ1-5, with TRBD1 matching over 8 bases. Germline lookup yields CDR1 SNHLY and CDR2 FYNNEI. The V gene end was trimmed by 7 bases and the J gene end by 1 base; junction bases not matched to a gene: 9. This CDR3 contains 16 residues. Here the CDR3 DNA reads TGTGCCAGCAATGCCCAGGGGGCTACGAGCAATCAGCCCCAGCATTTT. As protein: CASNAQGATSNQPQHF.

This chain links TRBV18 with TRBJ2-7; D gene unclear. The length of the CDR3 is 14 residues. Germline CDR1 and CDR2: KGHSH and LQKENI. Trimming stripped 4 bases from V and 0 bases from J, with 10 bases between. CDR3 nucleotides: TGTGCCAGCTCACAATCGCGGAGCTCCTACGAGCAGTACTTC. As protein: CASSQSRSSYEQYF.

This clonotype has just one count. The CDR3 is CASSVGGLADRRANYGYTF. The CDR3 region has the DNA TGTGCCAGCAGTGTCGGGGGACTGGCCGACCGGCGAGCTAACTATGGCTACACCTTC. This sequence joins TRBV25-1 and TRBJ1-2, with D tentatively TRBD1 (5 bases). V was pared by 4 bases and J by 0 bases, with 24 bases between. From germline, CDR1 is MGHDK and CDR2 SYGVNS. This CDR3 is built from 19 residues.

This clonotype has a handful of counts. This sequence joins TRBV3-1 and TRBJ1-1, with no clear D. V was shortened by 2 bases and J by 8 bases, with 9 bases between the two germline ends. Germline CDR1 reads LGHDT; CDR2 reads YNNKEL (reference sequence). The CDR3 is 12 residues long. Written as DNA, the CDR3 is TGTGCCAGCAGCCAATTGGGCACAGAAGCTTTCTTT. The encoded protein is CASSQLGTEAFF.